The present TCR beta chain was sequenced within a study of shared clonotypes between healthy human individuals. Study in general: Sampling drew on donors who were two women and three men aged 18 to 49. Points from the study as a whole: Researchers found naive subsets generally carried larger estimated richness than memory subsets.

The CDR3 covers 21 residues. Germline values: CDR1 MGHRA, CDR2 YSYEKL. The table came from immunoSEQ multiplex PCR; TCRdb's copy has only in-frame clones and leaves some out. The data show approximately 2,200,000 clones, roughly 91% seen once. Naive CD8 populations comprised CD45RO-negative cells positively selected for CCR7, excluding terminally differentiated effector memory CD45RA+ cells. To note about this clone: Its antigen is currently unknown. One junction end does not reproduce the germline sequence, and a read error may be involved. Other DNA sequences in the sample encode the same CDR3.

The sequenced sample was naive CD8+ T cells from PBMCs. This chain uses TRBV4-1 with TRBJ2-1; a weak D match, TRBD2 (7 bases). The receptor was derived from a man between 18 and 29 years old in good health. Some clones in this sample may be carry-over from other donors' samples. The CDR3 DNA reads TGCGCCAGCAGCCATCCTTTAGGGGGGGACAAAGTCCCTCCGTCCTACAATGAACAGTTCTTC. It translates to CASSHPLGGDKVPPSYNEQFF.